The TCR beta chain described here comes from a study of beta chain features in type 1 diabetes. There are a few counts of this clone. Antigen specificity is unknown. Expressed TCRB transcripts were sequenced because the isolated RNA had all been reverse transcribed beforehand. TCRdb keeps only in-frame clones here, not all; method: immunoSEQ multiplex PCR. The table includes 230,000 or so clones, 16% detected once. Study-level findings and limits: Overrepresentation of cells with high TCR expression could result from cDNA sequencing. Researchers report that Type 1 diabetes patients had moderately but significantly shorter TCRB CDR3s across all four CD4+ subsets.

The V end lost 0 bases, the J end lost 0 bases, and 7 bases lay between the germline ends. The CDR3 sequence is 15 residues long. The germline V gene has CDR1 SGDLS and CDR2 YYNGEE. The chain joins TRBV9 to TRBJ2-1; tentatively, D is TRBD2 (6 bases). The source is a man aged 25 to 40 with type 1 diabetes. Specimen: naive CD4+ T cells from blood. The CDR3 reads CASSVGTTSYNEQFF. Written as DNA, the CDR3 is TGTGCCAGCAGCGTAGGGACTACCTCCTACAATGAGCAGTTCTTC.